One sample yielded the 3 T cell receptor beta chains listed below, sequenced in a study of T cell repertoires in cytomegalovirus infection. MiXCR was run by TCRdb on the reads, yielding one entry per CDR3 protein. The table includes about 100,000 distinct CDR3 sequences, 16% detected once. Input material: PBMCs. The receptors come from a human donor in good health (CMV status not recorded). Some clones in this sample may be carry-over from other donors' samples.

The rearrangement links TRBV28 to TRBJ1-2; D remains ambiguous. The CDR3 covers 13 residues. V was trimmed by 4 bases and J by 1 base, leaving 7 bases between them. Germline V gene data show CDR1 as MDHEN and CDR2 as SYDVKM. The CDR3 sequence: CASSSQINYGYTF. DNA for the CDR3: TGTGCCAGCAGTTCACAGATTAACTATGGCTACACCTTC.

This clonotype was picked up many times. The chain recombines TRBV29-1 with TRBJ2-3; D not resolved. The CDR3 is 13 residues long. V lost 2 bases and J 1 base, leaving 7 bases between the germline ends. Germline V CDR1 and CDR2: SQVTM, ANQGSEA. This chain's CDR3 is CSVESRGTDTQYF. The DNA for the CDR3 is TGCAGCGTTGAAAGCCGGGGCACAGATACGCAGTATTTT.

This clonotype was seen repeatedly, ten times or more. This chain joins TRBV7-3 and TRBJ2-7, with 11 bases matching TRBD2. Germline V gives CDR1 SGHTA, CDR2 FQGTGA. Unmatched junction bases numbered 5, after V lost 5 bases and J lost 2 bases. The CDR3 consists of 15 residues. CDR3 in DNA: TGTGCCAGCAGCCTGACTAGCGGGAAGACCTACGAGCAGTACTTC. Protein product: CASSLTSGKTYEQYF.